This T cell receptor (beta chain) was captured in a study of blood T cell repertoires in COVID-19. Study background: T cells, B-cell-depleted T cells, or PBMCs supplied cDNA or gDNA.

Adults between roughly 18 and 89 years of age took part from 24 US areas. Assignment of participants to cohorts was predicated upon participant-reported clinical history. After removal of 5 bases from V and 2 bases from J, the junction contained 7 bases not matched to a gene. The CDR3 spans 15 residues. The germline V gene encodes CDR1 SGHTA and CDR2 FQGTGA. Profiled with immunoSEQ multiplex PCR; TCRdb holds only in-frame clones, not every one. This table has almost 250,000 clones, approximately 85% appearing once. This rearrangement joins TRBV7-3 to TRBJ2-5; TRBD2 agrees at 8 bases. Sequencing used PBMCs or T cells enriched from blood (not recorded which). The receptor was derived from a woman between 50 and 59 years old with acute COVID-19. Written as DNA, the CDR3 is TGTGCCAGCAGCGACCGCGGGGGGACACAAGAGACCCAGTACTTC. It is translated as CASSDRGGTQETQYF.